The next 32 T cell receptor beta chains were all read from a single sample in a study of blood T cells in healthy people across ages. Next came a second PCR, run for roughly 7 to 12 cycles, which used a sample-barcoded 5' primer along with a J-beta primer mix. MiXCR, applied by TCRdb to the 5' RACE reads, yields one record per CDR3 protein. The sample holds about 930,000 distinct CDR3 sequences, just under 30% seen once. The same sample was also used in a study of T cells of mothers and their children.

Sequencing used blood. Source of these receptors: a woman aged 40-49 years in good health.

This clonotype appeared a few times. The CDR3 is CASSLLTGDYGYTF. DNA for the CDR3: TGTGCCAGCAGCTTACTTACAGGCGACTATGGCTACACCTTC. This chain joins TRBV7-2 and TRBJ1-2, with D maybe TRBD1 (5 bases). Germline V gives CDR1 SGHTA, CDR2 FQGNSA. The V end lost 2 bases, the J end lost 3 bases, and 10 bases lay between the germline ends. The CDR3 has 14 residues.

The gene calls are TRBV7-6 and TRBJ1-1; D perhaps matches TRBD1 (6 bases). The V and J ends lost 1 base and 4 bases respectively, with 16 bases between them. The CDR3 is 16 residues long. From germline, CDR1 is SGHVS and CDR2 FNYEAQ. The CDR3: CASSLEGGAGITEAFF. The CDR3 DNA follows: TGTGCCAGCAGCTTAGAGGGGGGGGCGGGTATCACTGAAGCTTTCTTT.

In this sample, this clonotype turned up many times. The CDR3 coding sequence is TGCGCCAGCAGCTTTCATTCCAGACAGGGGAAAACCTACGAGCAGTACTTC. It translates to CASSFHSRQGKTYEQYF. This sequence joins TRBV5-1 and TRBJ2-7; 8 bases line up with TRBD1. This CDR3 region has 17 residues. V shed 2 bases, J shed 2 bases, and the junction held 12 bases outside the gene matches. Germline CDR1 and CDR2: SGHRS and YFSETQ.

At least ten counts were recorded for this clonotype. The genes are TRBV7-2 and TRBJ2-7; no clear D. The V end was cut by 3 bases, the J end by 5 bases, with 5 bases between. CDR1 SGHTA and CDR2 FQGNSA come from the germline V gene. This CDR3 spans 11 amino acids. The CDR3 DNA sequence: TGTGCCAGCAGCTTGTACGACGAGCAGTACTTC. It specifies CASSLYDEQYF. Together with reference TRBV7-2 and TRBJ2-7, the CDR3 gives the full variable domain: GAGVSQSPSNKVTEKGKDVELRCDPISGHTALYWYRQSLGQGLEFLIYFQGNSAPDKSGLPSDRFSAERTGGSVSTLTIQRTQQEDSAVYLCASSLYDEQYFGPGTRLTVT.

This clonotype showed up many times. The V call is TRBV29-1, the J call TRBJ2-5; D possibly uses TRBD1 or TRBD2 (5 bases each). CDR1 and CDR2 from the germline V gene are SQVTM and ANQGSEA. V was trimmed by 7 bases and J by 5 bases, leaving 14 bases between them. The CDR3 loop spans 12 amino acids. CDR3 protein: CSGIMGVETQYF. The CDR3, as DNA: TGCAGCGGGATCATGGGGGTGGAGACCCAGTACTTC. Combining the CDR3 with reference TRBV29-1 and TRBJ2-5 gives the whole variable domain SAVISQKPSRDICQRGTSLTIQCQVDSQVTMMFWYRQQPGQSLTLIATANQGSEATYESGFVIDKFPISRPNLTFSTLTVSNMSPEDSSIYLCSGIMGVETQYFGPGTRLLVL.

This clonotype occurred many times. Written as DNA, the CDR3 is TGTGCCAGCAGCAGTGTTCCTTACGAGCAGTACTTC. Translation gives CASSSVPYEQYF. V and J are TRBV13 and TRBJ2-7, with D unclear. This CDR3 spans 12 amino acids. The V gene lost 5 bases and the J gene lost 4 bases, with 9 bases spanning the gap. From germline, CDR1 is PRHDT and CDR2 FYEKMQ (reference sequence).

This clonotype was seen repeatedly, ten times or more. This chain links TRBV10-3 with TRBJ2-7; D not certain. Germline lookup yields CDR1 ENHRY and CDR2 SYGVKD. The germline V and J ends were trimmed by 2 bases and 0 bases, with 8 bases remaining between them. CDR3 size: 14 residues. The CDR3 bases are TGTGCCATCAGTGAGACTGATACCTCCTACGAGCAGTACTTC. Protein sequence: CAISETDTSYEQYF.

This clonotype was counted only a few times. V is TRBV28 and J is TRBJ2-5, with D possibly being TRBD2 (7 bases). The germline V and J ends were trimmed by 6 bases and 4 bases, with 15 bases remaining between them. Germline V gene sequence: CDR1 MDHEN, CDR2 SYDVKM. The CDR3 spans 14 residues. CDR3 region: CASRAPGGPETQYF. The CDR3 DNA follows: TGTGCCAGCAGGGCCCCGGGGGGCCCAGAGACCCAGTACTTC.

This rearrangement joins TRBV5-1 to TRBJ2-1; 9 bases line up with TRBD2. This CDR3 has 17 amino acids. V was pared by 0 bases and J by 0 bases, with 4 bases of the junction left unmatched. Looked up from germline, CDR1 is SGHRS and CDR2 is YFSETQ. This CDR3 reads CASSLEGLARSYNEQFF. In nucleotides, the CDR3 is TGCGCCAGCAGCTTGGAAGGACTAGCGCGCTCCTACAATGAGCAGTTCTTC.

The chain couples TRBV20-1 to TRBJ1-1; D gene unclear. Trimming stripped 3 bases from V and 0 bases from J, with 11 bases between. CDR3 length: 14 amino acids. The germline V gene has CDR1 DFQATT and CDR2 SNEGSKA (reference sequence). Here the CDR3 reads CSASARFLNTEAFF. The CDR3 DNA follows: TGCAGTGCTAGTGCCCGCTTTCTGAACACTGAAGCTTTCTTT.

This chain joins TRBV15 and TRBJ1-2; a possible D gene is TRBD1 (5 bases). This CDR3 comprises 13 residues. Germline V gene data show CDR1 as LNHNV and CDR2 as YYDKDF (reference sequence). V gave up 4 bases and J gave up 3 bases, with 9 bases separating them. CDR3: CATSKGLDYGYTF. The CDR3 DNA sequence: TGTGCCACCAGCAAGGGGCTTGACTATGGCTACACCTTC.

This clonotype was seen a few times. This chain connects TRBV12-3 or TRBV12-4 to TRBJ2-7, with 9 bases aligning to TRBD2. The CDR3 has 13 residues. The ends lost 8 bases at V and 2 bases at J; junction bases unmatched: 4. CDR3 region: CASGAGGPYEQYF. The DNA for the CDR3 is TGTGCCAGCGGAGCGGGGGGACCCTACGAGCAGTACTTC.

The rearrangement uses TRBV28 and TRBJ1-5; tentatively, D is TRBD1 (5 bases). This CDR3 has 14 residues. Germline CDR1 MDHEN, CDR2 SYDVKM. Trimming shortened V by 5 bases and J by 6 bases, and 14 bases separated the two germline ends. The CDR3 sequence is CASSLTGGTQPQHF. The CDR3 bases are TGTGCCAGCAGTCTCACGGGAGGGACTCAGCCCCAGCATTTT.

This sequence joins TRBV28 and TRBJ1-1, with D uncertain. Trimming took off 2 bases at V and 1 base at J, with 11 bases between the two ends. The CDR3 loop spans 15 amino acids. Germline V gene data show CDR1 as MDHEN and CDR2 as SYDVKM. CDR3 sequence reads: CASSLVPPWNTEAFF. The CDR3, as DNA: TGTGCCAGCAGTTTAGTGCCCCCGTGGAACACTGAAGCTTTCTTT.

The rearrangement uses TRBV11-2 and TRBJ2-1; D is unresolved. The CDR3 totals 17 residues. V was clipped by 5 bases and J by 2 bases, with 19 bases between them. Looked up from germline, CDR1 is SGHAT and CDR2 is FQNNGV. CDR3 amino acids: CASSPWKQASPYNEQFF. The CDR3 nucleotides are TGTGCCAGCAGCCCGTGGAAGCAGGCGAGCCCCTACAATGAGCAGTTCTTC.

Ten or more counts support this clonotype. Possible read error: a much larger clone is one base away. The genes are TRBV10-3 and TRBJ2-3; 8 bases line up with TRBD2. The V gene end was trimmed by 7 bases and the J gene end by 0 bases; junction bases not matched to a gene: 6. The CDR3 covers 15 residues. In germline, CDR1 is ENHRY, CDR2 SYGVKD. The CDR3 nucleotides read TGTGCCATCATCCCGGGGGGGTCTAGCACAGATACGCAGTATTTT. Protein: CAIIPGGSSTDTQYF.

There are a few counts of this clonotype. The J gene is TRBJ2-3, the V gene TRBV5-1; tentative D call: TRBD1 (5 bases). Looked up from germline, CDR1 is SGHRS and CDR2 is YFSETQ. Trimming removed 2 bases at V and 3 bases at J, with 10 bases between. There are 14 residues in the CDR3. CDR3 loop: CASSFVRETDTQYF. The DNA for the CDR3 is TGCGCCAGCAGCTTTGTCAGGGAAACAGATACGCAGTATTTT.

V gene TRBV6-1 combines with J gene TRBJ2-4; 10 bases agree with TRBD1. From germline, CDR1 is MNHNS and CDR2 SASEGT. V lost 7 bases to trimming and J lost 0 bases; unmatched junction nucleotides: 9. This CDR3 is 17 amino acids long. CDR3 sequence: CASTPSGTGVAKNIQYF. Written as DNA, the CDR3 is TGTGCCAGCACCCCCTCAGGGACAGGGGTAGCCAAAAACATTCAGTACTTC.

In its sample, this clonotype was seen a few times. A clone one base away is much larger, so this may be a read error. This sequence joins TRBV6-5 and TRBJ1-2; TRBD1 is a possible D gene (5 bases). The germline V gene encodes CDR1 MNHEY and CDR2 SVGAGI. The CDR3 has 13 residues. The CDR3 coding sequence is TGTGTCAGCAGTGACAGTTTGAACTATGGCTACACCTTC. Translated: CVSSDSLNYGYTF.

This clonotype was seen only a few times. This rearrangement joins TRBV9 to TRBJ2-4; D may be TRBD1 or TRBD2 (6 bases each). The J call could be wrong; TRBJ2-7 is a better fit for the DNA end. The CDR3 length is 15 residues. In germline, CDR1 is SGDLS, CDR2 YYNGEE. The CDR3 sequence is CASSPRGAANYEQYF. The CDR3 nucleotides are TGTGCCAGCAGCCCGAGGGGGGCGGCGAACTACGAGCAGTACTTC.

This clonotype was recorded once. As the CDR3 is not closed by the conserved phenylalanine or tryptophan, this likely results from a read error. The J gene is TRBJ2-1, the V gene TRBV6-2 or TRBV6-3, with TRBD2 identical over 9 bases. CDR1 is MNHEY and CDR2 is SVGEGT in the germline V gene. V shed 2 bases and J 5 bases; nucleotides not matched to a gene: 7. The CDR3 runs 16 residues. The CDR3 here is CASSYVRGGPHNEQFV. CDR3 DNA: TGTGCCAGCAGTTACGTGCGGGGGGGCCCACACAATGAGCAGTTCGTC.

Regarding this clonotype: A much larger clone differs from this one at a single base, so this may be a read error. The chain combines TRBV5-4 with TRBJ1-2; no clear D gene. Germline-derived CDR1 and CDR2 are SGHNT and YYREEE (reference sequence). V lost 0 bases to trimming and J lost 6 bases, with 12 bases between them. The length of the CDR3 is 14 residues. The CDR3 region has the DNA TGTGCCAGCAGCTTGGAGTCAGCCGGCGATGGCTACACCTTC. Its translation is CASSLESAGDGYTF. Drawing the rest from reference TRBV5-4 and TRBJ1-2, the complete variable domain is ETGVTQSPTHLIKTRGQQVTLRCSSQSGHNTVSWYQQALGQGPQFIFQYYREEENGRGNFPPRFSGLQFPNYSSELNVNALELDDSALYLCASSLESAGDGYTFGSGTRLTVV.

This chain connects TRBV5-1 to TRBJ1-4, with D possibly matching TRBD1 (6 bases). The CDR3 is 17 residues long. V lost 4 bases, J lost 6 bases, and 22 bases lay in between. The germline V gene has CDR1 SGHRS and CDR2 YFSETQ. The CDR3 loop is CASSLGGGLGKHEKLFF. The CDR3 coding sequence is TGCGCCAGCAGCCTGGGGGGCGGATTGGGGAAACATGAAAAACTGTTTTTT.

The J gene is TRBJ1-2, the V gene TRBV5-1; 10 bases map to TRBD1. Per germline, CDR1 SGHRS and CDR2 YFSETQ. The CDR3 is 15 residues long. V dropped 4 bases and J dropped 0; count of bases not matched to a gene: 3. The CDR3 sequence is CASSQGTGANYGYTF. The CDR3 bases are TGCGCCAGCAGCCAGGGGACAGGGGCTAACTATGGCTACACCTTC.

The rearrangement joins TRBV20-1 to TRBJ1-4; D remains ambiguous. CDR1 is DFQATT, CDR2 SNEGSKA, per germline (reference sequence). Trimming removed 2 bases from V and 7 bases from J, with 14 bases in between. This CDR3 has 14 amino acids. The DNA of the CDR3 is TGCAGTGCTAGATCTCCTGATGACGGTGAAAAACTGTTTTTT. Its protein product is CSARSPDDGEKLFF.

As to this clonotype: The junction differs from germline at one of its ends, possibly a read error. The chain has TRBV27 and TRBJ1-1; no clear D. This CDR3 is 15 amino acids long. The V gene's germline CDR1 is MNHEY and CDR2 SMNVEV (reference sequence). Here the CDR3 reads CASRPPKAAGVEAFF. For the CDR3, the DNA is TGCGCCAGCCGGCCCCCTAAAGCGGCCGGGGTTGAAGCTTTCTTT.

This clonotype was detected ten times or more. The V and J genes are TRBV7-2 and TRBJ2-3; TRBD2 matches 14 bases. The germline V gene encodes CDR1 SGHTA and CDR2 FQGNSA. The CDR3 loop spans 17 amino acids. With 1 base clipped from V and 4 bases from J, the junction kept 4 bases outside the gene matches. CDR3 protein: CASSLVLTSGGADTQYF. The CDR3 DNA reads TGTGCCAGCAGCTTAGTTTTGACTAGCGGGGGGGCAGATACGCAGTATTTT.

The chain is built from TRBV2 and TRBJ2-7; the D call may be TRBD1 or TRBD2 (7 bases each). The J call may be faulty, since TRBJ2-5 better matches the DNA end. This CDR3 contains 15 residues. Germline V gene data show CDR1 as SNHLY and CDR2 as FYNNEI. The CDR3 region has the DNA TGTGCCAGCAGTGATCAAGCAGGGGGGGTGGAGACCCAGTACTTC. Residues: CASSDQAGGVETQYF.

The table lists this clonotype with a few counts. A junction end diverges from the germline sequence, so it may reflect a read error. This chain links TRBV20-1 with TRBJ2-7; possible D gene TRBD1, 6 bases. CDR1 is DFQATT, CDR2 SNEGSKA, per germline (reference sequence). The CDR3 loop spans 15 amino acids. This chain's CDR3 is CSARDKVGQSYVQYF. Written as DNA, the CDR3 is TGCAGTGCTAGAGATAAGGTTGGACAGAGCTACGTGCAGTACTTC.

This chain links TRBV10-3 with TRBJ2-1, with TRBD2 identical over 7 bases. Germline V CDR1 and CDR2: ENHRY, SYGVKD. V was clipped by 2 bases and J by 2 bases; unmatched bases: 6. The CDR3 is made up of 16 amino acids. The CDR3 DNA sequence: TGTGCCATCAGTGAGATAAGCGGGGCAACCTACAATGAGCAGTTCTTC. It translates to CAISEISGATYNEQFF.

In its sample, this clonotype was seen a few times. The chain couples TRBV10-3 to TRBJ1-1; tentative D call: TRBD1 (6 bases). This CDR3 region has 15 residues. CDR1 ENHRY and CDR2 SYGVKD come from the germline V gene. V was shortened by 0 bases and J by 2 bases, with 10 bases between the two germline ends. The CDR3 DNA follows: TGTGCCATCAGTGAGTCGGGGGCGGTCAACACTGAAGCTTTCTTT. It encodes CAISESGAVNTEAFF.

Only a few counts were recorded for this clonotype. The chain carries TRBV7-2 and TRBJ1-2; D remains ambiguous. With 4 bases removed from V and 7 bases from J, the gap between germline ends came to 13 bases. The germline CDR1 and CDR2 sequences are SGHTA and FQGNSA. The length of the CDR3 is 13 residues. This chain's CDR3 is CASSWRPDRGYTF. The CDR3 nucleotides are TGTGCCAGCAGCTGGCGGCCAGACCGTGGCTACACCTTC.